The clone carrying this TCR beta chain was observed a few times. Deletions cut 6 bases from V and 5 bases from J, with 20 bases between. The CDR3 runs to 16 residues. Germline lookup yields CDR1 ENHRY and CDR2 SYGVKD. The source of the sample is a study of blood T cell repertoires in COVID-19. Looking at the study overall: Nucleic acid was either cDNA or gDNA, and it came from T cells, B-cell-depleted T cells, or PBMCs.

As originally analysed: Estimated nucleated cell counts came from reference gene primer amplification. Repertoires were generated with immunoSEQ multiplex PCR, while TCRdb's copy carries only in-frame clones and drops some. That table gives V, J and clone size, and the DNA gave D and trimming. Found here are 200,000 or so clones, around 77% of them singletons; the top ten hold around a sixth. The chain employs TRBV10-3 and TRBJ1-5; tentative D call: TRBD1 (6 bases). Material for sequencing was peripheral blood. The source is a man in his 60s with active or convalescent COVID-19. CDR3 sequence: CAISEARGGVYQPQHF. CDR3 DNA sequence: TGTGCCATCAGCGAAGCGAGGGGGGGTGTCTATCAGCCCCAGCATTTT.